Listed below are T cell receptor beta chains from one sample, sequenced in a study of T cells after yellow fever vaccination. TCRdb used MiXCR to reprocess the 5' RACE reads, holding one entry per CDR3 protein. In the table there are approximately 350,000 distinct CDR3 sequences, 11% of which are singletons. Sequences were derived from PBMCs, sampled on the day of the first yellow fever vaccination. These receptors were obtained from a man aged 18 to 29 who received the YFV17D yellow fever vaccine. The CDR3 runs from the conserved cysteine through the conserved F or W. Each record gives: clone size, J gene, D gene, V gene, CDR3 DNA, CDR3 protein. The D gene is left open where the match is weak. Some rows mark clone size as missing; the rest say once, few, many or name a class of expanded clone.

-,TRBJ1-4,TRBD1,TRBV7-9,TGTGCCAGCAGCACGACAGGGGTGGGTGAAAAACTGTTTTTT,CASSTTGVGEKLFF
-,TRBJ2-1,-,TRBV7-2,TGTGTCAGCAGCTTAGGTGGATACAATGAGCAGTTCTTC,CVSSLGGYNEQFF
-,TRBJ1-5,TRBD1,TRBV27,TGTGCCAGCAGCCCCCGATCGGGACAGGGTAGCAATCAGCCCCAGCATTTT,CASSPRSGQGSNQPQHF
-,TRBJ1-2,TRBD1,TRBV6-5,TGTGCCAGCAGGGCTGGACAGGCGAATAACTATGGCTACACCTTC,CASRAGQANNYGYTF
many,TRBJ1-1,-,TRBV20-1,TGCAGTGCTAGAGTCCTGAGCACTGAAGCTTTCTTT,CSARVLSTEAFF
few,TRBJ1-5,TRBD1,TRBV12-3/TRBV12-4,TGTGCCAGCAGTTTCCTGGGACAGGGGCAGCCCCAGCATTTT,CASSFLGQGQPQHF
-,TRBJ2-5,-,TRBV3-1,TGTGCCAGCAGCCAATCGGCTGGGACGGAGACCCAGTACTTC,CASSQSAGTETQYF
-,TRBJ1-2,-,TRBV10-3,TGTGCCACGACTACAGGGAATTTTGGCTACACCTTC,CATTTGNFGYTF
few,TRBJ2-1,-,TRBV7-3,TGTGCCAGCAGCTTAAGTGCCCGTTACAATGAGCAGTTCTTC,CASSLSARYNEQFF
many,TRBJ2-5,TRBD1,TRBV4-3,TGCGCCAGCAGCCCCCGGGACAGTCAGATGGCCCAGTACTTC,CASSPRDSQMAQYF
-,TRBJ1-2,-,TRBV6-1,TGTGCCAGCAGTGGAGAAGACGGGACGGGTTATGGCTACACCTTC,CASSGEDGTGYGYTF
many,TRBJ2-2,-,TRBV7-2,TGTGCCAGCAGCTTAGATCCTCCAGGGAACACCGGGGAGCTGTTTTTT,CASSLDPPGNTGELFF
-,TRBJ1-2,-,TRBV2,TGTGCCAGCAGCGACAGAACGGACGGTGGCTACACCTTC,CASSDRTDGGYTF
-,TRBJ2-3,-,TRBV2,TGTGCCAGCGGGGGCCAGGCAACGAATACGCAGTATTTT,CASGGQATNTQYF
-,TRBJ1-3,-,TRBV20-1,TGCAGTGCAGCCGTTTCAGCTAGGGGAAACACCATATATTTT,CSAAVSARGNTIYF
many,TRBJ2-7,-,TRBV12-3/TRBV12-4,TGTGCCAGCTCCCCACAGGGTGGGGCCCACGAGCAGTACTTC,CASSPQGGAHEQYF
few,TRBJ2-2,TRBD1,TRBV29-1,TGCAGCGTTGAAAAGTGGGGGACAGCCGCGAACACCGGGGAGCTGTTTTTT,CSVEKWGTAANTGELFF
-,TRBJ2-3,-,TRBV29-1,TGCAGCGTTGGGCTGGCCCTAAGCACAGATACGCAGTATTTT,CSVGLALSTDTQYF
many,TRBJ2-7,-,TRBV7-2,TGTGCCAGCAGCTTAGACGGCGCGGGGTCCTACGAGCAGTACTTC,CASSLDGAGSYEQYF
-,TRBJ2-1,TRBD2,TRBV5-8,TGTGCCAGCAGCTTCCATGGGACTAGCGGTCCCAACAATGAGCAGTTCTTC,CASSFHGTSGPNNEQFF
few,TRBJ1-1,-,TRBV12-3/TRBV12-4,TGTGCCAGCACCAAGGGCCGGCATCTGAACACTGAAGCTTTCTTT,CASTKGRHLNTEAFF
few,TRBJ1-6,-,TRBV7-9,TGTGCCAGCAGCCTGTCTGGGGGTGGGGATTCACCCCTCCACTTT,CASSLSGGGDSPLHF
-,TRBJ1-1,TRBD1,TRBV2,TGTGCCAGCTTCGGGACAGGGTTGGACACTGAAGCTTTCTTT,CASFGTGLDTEAFF
-,TRBJ2-1,TRBD2,TRBV10-3,TGTGCCATCAGTGATTTTAGCGGGGGGGCCCGAAATGAGCAGTTCTTC,CAISDFSGGARNEQFF
many,TRBJ1-6,TRBD1,TRBV27,TGTGCCAGCAGTTTAGGGACAGGAAATTCACCCCTCCACTTT,CASSLGTGNSPLHF
few,TRBJ2-1,TRBD2,TRBV2,TGTGCCAGTCCAACTAGCGGGGGCTACAATGAGCAGTTCTTC,CASPTSGGYNEQFF
many,TRBJ2-7,-,TRBV28,TGTGCCAGCAGGGTCGGCAGGGCCTACGAGCAGTACTTC,CASRVGRAYEQYF
-,TRBJ2-7,-,TRBV4-3,TGCGCCAGCAGCCTTGGACCGTTTCAGGAGCAGTACTTC,CASSLGPFQEQYF
-,TRBJ2-7,TRBD2,TRBV7-2,TGTGCCAGCAGCCGGACTAGCGGGGGGCGATACGAGCAGTACTTC,CASSRTSGGRYEQYF
-,TRBJ1-1,TRBD1,TRBV7-6,TGTGCCAGCAGCTTGGGAAGCGGCAGGGGGCAAGCTTTCTTT,CASSLGSGRGQAFF
-,TRBJ2-3,-,TRBV3-1,TGTGCCAGCAGCCAAGAAACGTTGGCAGATACGCAGTATTTT,CASSQETLADTQYF
few,TRBJ1-6,TRBD1,TRBV7-2,TGTGCCAGCAGCCTCCACAGGGGGGAGACCTTCCACTTT,CASSLHRGETFHF
few,TRBJ2-1,TRBD2,TRBV5-8,TGTGCCAGCAGTTTGACTAGCGGCCCTTCGGGAGAGCAGTTCTTC,CASSLTSGPSGEQFF
many,TRBJ2-3,-,TRBV20-1,TGCAGTGCTAGATGGGGTAGCACAGATACGCAGTATTTT,CSARWGSTDTQYF
few,TRBJ2-1,TRBD2,TRBV4-2,TGTGCCAGCAGCCCTGGACGGGGGGGAGAATACAATGAGCAGTTCTTC,CASSPGRGGEYNEQFF
-,TRBJ2-1,-,TRBV25-1,TGTGCCAGCAGCGAGAACTCCTACAATGAGCAGTTCTTC,CASSENSYNEQFF
few,TRBJ2-1,TRBD2,TRBV20-1,TGCAGTGCCGCCCAGTCTAGCGGGAACAATGAGCAGTTCTTC,CSAAQSSGNNEQFF
-,TRBJ2-5,-,TRBV29-1,TGCAGCGTTGAAGATTCCGCGACGGACCAAGAGACCCAGTACTTC,CSVEDSATDQETQYF
-,TRBJ2-4,-,TRBV2,TGTGCCAGCAGTGAGGGAGGCTACATTCAGTACTTC,CASSEGGYIQYF
few,TRBJ1-5,-,TRBV30,TGTGCCTGGAGTGGAAAAGGGGCAGGGAATCAGCCCCAGCATTTT,CAWSGKGAGNQPQHF
-,TRBJ2-2,TRBD2,TRBV6-1,TGTGCCAGAGCGGGGAAGGCAAGATCGAACACCGGGGAGCTGTTTTTT,CARAGKARSNTGELFF
few,TRBJ2-5,-,TRBV4-1,TGCGCCAGCAGCCAAGAGCCGACGGGGGAGACCCAGTACTTC,CASSQEPTGETQYF
-,TRBJ2-2,-,TRBV12-3/TRBV12-4,TGTGCCAGCAGCAAACGGGACGGGAACACCGGGGAGCTGTTTTTT,CASSKRDGNTGELFF
-,TRBJ2-5,TRBD1,TRBV7-2,TGTGCCAGCAGCTTTCAGACAGGGCAACAAGAGACCCAGTACTTC,CASSFQTGQQETQYF
few,TRBJ1-1,-,TRBV4-1,TGCGCCAGCAGCCAAGTATTGGGGCAGGCGGCTTTCTTT,CASSQVLGQAAFF
few,TRBJ2-1,-,TRBV3-1,TGTGCCAGCAGCCCCCCTCCCCGCCATGAGCAGTTCTTC,CASSPPPRHEQFF
-,TRBJ2-3,-,TRBV12-3/TRBV12-4,TGTGCCAGCAGTTTGCTCGGGGGGCCCAGCACAGATACGCAGTATTTT,CASSLLGGPSTDTQYF
few,TRBJ2-7,TRBD1,TRBV4-1,TGCGCCAGCAGCCGGGGACAGGGGGCCAACGAGCAGTACTTC,CASSRGQGANEQYF
few,TRBJ1-4,TRBD1,TRBV7-2,TGTGCCAGCAGCTATGGACAGGGCGGTGCCGGTGAAAAACTGTTTTTT,CASSYGQGGAGEKLFF
many,TRBJ2-7,TRBD2,TRBV14,TGTGCCAGCAGCCAAGAAGGACTAGCCCTATCCTACGAGCAGTACTTC,CASSQEGLALSYEQYF
few,TRBJ2-5,-,TRBV12-3/TRBV12-4,TGTGCCAGCAGACTGACTAGTGGGGGCGAGACCCAGTACTTC,CASRLTSGGETQYF
-,TRBJ1-1,TRBD1,TRBV7-2,TGTGCCAGCAGCTGGACAGGATACACTGAAGCTTTCTTT,CASSWTGYTEAFF
few,TRBJ1-5,TRBD1,TRBV29-1,TGCAGCCCGAGGGGGACAGGGGGCCAACATAGCAATCAGCCCCAGCATTTT,CSPRGTGGQHSNQPQHF